These 10 T cell receptor beta chains were sequenced from one sample in a study of cytomegalovirus exposure and HLA in healthy donors. This PCR relied on a set of 60 Vbeta primers and 13 Jbeta primers. Clones were sequenced by immunoSEQ multiplex PCR, and TCRdb holds only the in-frame ones, with some missing. The table lists over 150,000 clones, about 71% of them singletons. What was sequenced was PBMCs. The receptor source for this set is a woman in her twenties or thirties in good health and CMV-seronegative.

This chain connects TRBV28 to TRBJ2-5, with TRBD2 identical over 14 bases. The CDR3 loop spans 13 amino acids. In germline, CDR1 is MDHEN, CDR2 SYDVKM. With 10 bases clipped from V and 4 bases from J, the junction kept 2 bases outside the gene matches. The CDR3 DNA sequence: TGTGCCACCGGACTAGCGGGAGGAGAGACCCAGTACTTC. Translation gives CATGLAGGETQYF.

The chain links TRBV4-1 to TRBJ1-1; D gene uncertain. The CDR3 contains 16 residues. Trimming pared 1 base from V and 0 bases from J, leaving 12 bases between. Germline loops: CDR1 MGHRA, CDR2 YSYEKL. The DNA for the CDR3 is TGCGCCAGCAGCCAAGGTTCGGTGTTCATGAACACTGAAGCTTTCTTT. Amino acids: CASSQGSVFMNTEAFF.

The CDR3 sequence is CASSVGSDEQYF. The CDR3 DNA reads TGTGCCAGCAGCGTAGGGTCGGACGAGCAGTACTTC. This chain connects TRBV9 to TRBJ2-7; no definite D call. Germline V gives CDR1 SGDLS, CDR2 YYNGEE. The CDR3 loop spans 12 amino acids. Trimming left V 0 bases short and J 5 bases short, with 6 bases between.

The gene calls are TRBV6-5 and TRBJ2-7, with D tentatively TRBD1 (6 bases). V dropped 2 bases and J dropped 2 bases, with 10 bases sitting between them. The CDR3 has 14 amino acids. CDR1 is MNHEY, CDR2 SVGAGI, per germline. CDR3 sequence (DNA): TGTGCCAGCAGTTACGAGACAGGAGCCTACGAGCAGTACTTC. Its protein is CASSYETGAYEQYF.

The chain recombines TRBV30 with TRBJ2-7, with a tentative D call TRBD1 (6 bases). With 0 bases removed from V and 5 bases from J, the gap between germline ends came to 14 bases. CDR3 length: 14 amino acids. Looked up from germline, CDR1 is GTSNPN and CDR2 is SVGIG (reference sequence). The CDR3 loop is CAWSVRAGVNEQYF. DNA for the CDR3: TGTGCCTGGAGTGTACGGGCAGGGGTAAACGAGCAGTACTTC.

The rearrangement joins TRBV11-2 to TRBJ2-2; no clear D gene. V was trimmed by 2 bases and J by 0 bases, leaving 10 bases between them. Germline CDR1 SGHAT, CDR2 FQNNGV. The CDR3 contains 16 residues. The CDR3 loop is CASSLSPFANTGELFF. The CDR3 DNA sequence: TGTGCCAGCAGCTTAAGCCCTTTCGCGAACACCGGGGAGCTGTTTTTT.

The J gene is TRBJ2-5, the V gene TRBV27; tentatively, D is TRBD2 (6 bases). The closer fit of TRBJ2-7 to the DNA end suggests the J call may be wrong. Germline-derived CDR1 and CDR2 are MNHEY and SMNVEV (reference sequence). The CDR3 is made up of 15 amino acids. The CDR3 loop is CASSSAGLVTYEQYF. The CDR3 bases are TGTGCCAGCAGTTCGGCGGGGCTGGTTACCTACGAGCAGTACTTC.

This chain joins TRBV19 and TRBJ1-2, with 8 bases that match TRBD1. The CDR3 extends over 14 amino acids. Germline V gene data show CDR1 as LNHDA and CDR2 as SQIVND (reference sequence). Unmatched junction bases numbered 6, after V lost 5 bases and J lost 4 bases. As DNA, the CDR3 is TGTGCCAGTAGTCCTGACAGGGGAGCCTATGGCTACACCTTC. Residues: CASSPDRGAYGYTF.

This rearrangement joins TRBV9 to TRBJ1-3; D is undetermined. Trimming took 0 bases from V and 8 from J, leaving 18 bases between them. CDR1 and CDR2 from the germline V gene are SGDLS and YYNGEE. The CDR3 runs to 16 residues. CDR3 in amino acids: CASSVGVGGAGDTIYF. The CDR3 DNA sequence: TGTGCCAGCAGCGTAGGGGTGGGCGGCGCGGGTGACACCATATATTTT. The full variable domain, its missing parts supplied by reference TRBV9 and TRBJ1-3, is DSGVTQTPKHLITATGQRVTLRCSPRSGDLSVYWYQQSLDQGLQFLIQYYNGEERAKGNILERFSAQQFPDLHSELNLSSLELGDSALYFCASSVGVGGAGDTIYFGEGSWLTVV.

The chain carries TRBV4-3 and TRBJ2-7, with 7 bases matching TRBD2. The CDR3 runs to 15 residues. Germline values: CDR1 LGHNA, CDR2 YSLEER. V trimming: 0 bases; J trimming: 3 bases; junction bases outside the gene matches: 5. The CDR3 DNA follows: TGCGCCAGCAGCCAAGATGGGGGGGAAAGCTACGAGCAGTACTTC. Protein sequence: CASSQDGGESYEQYF.